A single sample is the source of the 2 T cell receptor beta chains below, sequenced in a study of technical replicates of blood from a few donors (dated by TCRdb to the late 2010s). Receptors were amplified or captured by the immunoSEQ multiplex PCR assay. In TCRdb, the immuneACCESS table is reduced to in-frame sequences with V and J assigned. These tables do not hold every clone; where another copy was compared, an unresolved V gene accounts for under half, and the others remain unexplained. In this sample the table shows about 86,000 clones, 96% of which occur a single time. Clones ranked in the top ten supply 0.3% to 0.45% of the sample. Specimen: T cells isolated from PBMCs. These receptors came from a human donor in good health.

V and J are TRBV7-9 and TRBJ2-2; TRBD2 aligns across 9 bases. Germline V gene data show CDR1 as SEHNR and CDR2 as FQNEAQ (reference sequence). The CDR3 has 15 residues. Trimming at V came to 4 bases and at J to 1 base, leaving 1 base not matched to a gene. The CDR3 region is CASSSTSGNTGELFF. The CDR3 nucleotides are TGTGCCAGCAGCTCGACTAGCGGGAACACCGGGGAGCTGTTTTTT.

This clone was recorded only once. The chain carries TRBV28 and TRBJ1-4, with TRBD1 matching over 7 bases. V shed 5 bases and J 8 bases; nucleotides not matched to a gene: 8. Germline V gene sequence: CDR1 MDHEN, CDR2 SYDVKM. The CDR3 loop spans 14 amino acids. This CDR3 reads CASSPDREIEKLFF. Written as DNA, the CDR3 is TGTGCCAGCAGTCCTGACAGGGAAATCGAAAAACTGTTTTTT.